This T cell receptor beta chain was identified in a study of post-analysis software for immune sequencing data. As for the study in general: Relapsing-remitting, secondary progressive and progressive-relapsing courses of multiple sclerosis were included. Whole-study findings and limits: A significant reduction in normalized Chao1 diversity was observed in multiple sclerosis patients versus controls. Roughly 5 TRBV segments (TRBV5-6, TRBV5-1 and TRBV20-1 among them) occurred more frequently in patients than in controls.

CDR1 and CDR2 from the germline V gene are SGHTA and FQGNSA. The CDR3 length is 15 residues. V lost 4 bases and J lost 6, with 17 bases in between. The table lists this clonotype with many counts. Its specificity is unknown. Prepared libraries of TCR beta cDNA carried unique molecular identifiers. MiXCR was run by TCRdb on the PCR reads, yielding one entry per CDR3 protein. The data hold fewer than 850,000 distinct CDR3 sequences, with roughly 30% observed a single time. Sequenced material: blood. This clonotype was obtained from a girl aged 10-17 years with multiple sclerosis. V usage is TRBV7-2 and J usage is TRBJ2-3, with a tentative D call TRBD2 (6 bases). CDR3 protein: CASSSSAGGYDTQYF. The DNA for the CDR3 is TGTGCCAGCAGCTCCTCAGCTGGGGGGTACGATACGCAGTATTTT.